These 29 T cell receptor beta chains were sequenced from one sample in a study of cytomegalovirus exposure and HLA in healthy donors. 60 Vbeta and 13 Jbeta primers were used in PCR. Assay: immunoSEQ multiplex PCR; the TCRdb copy retains only in-frame clones and omits some. The data contain roughly 130,000 clones, over 8% of them singletons. The sequencing input was PBMCs. These TCRs come from a man aged 35 to 55 in good health and CMV-seronegative.

This clone was seen only a few times. The rearrangement joins TRBV2 to TRBJ1-5; D remains ambiguous. V was cut by 3 bases and J by 3 bases, with 12 bases left in between. The CDR3 has 15 residues. Germline CDR1 reads SNHLY; CDR2 reads FYNNEI. The CDR3 loop reads CASSDRGGYNQPQHF. CDR3 nucleotides: TGTGCCAGCAGTGATCGTGGCGGTTACAATCAGCCCCAGCATTTT.

V is TRBV27 and J is TRBJ1-1, with D tentatively TRBD1 (5 bases). V lost 5 bases to trimming and J lost 4 bases, with 14 bases between them. Germline V gene data show CDR1 as MNHEY and CDR2 as SMNVEV (reference sequence). The CDR3 consists of 14 residues. CDR3 DNA: TGTGCCAGCAGTCCATGGGGGGTGGGCACTGAAGCTTTCTTT. It yields the protein CASSPWGVGTEAFF.

The chain carries TRBV14 and TRBJ2-7, with TRBD1 matching 9 bases. CDR1 and CDR2 (germline): SGHDN, FVKESK. The J segment lost 0 bases and the V segment lost 0 bases, leaving 0 bases of the junction unmatched. The CDR3 consists of 15 residues. DNA for the CDR3: TGTGCCAGCAGCCAAGAGACAGGGGGCTCCTACGAGCAGTACTTC. It specifies CASSQETGGSYEQYF.

The chain employs TRBV19 and TRBJ2-1; TRBD1 agrees at 9 bases. The CDR3 is 15 residues long. Germline V gives CDR1 LNHDA, CDR2 SQIVND (reference sequence). The V and J ends lost 4 bases and 8 bases, in that order; junction bases with no gene match: 9. The CDR3 DNA reads TGTGCCAGTAGTACCGCGGGACAGGGTTGGCATGAGCAGTTCTTC. As protein: CASSTAGQGWHEQFF.

This clone has just a few counts. This sequence joins TRBV5-1 and TRBJ2-7; 9 nucleotides line up with TRBD1. The CDR3 is 13 amino acids. CDR1 and CDR2 (germline): SGHRS, YFSETQ. Unmatched junction bases numbered 6, after V lost 9 bases and J lost 2 bases. For the CDR3, the DNA is TGCGCCACCGGGACAGGGATAACCTACGAGCAGTACTTC. Translating gives CATGTGITYEQYF.

The chain employs TRBV11-1 and TRBJ1-6; TRBD1 is a possible D gene (5 bases). Trimming shortened V by 4 bases and J by 8 bases, and 12 bases separated the two germline ends. CDR3 size: 14 residues. Germline-derived CDR1 and CDR2 are SGHAT and FQDESV (reference sequence). In nucleotides, the CDR3 is TGTGCCAGCAGCTCGGGGGGAACCTATTCACCCCTCCACTTT. This sequence encodes CASSSGGTYSPLHF.

This clone was observed a handful of times. V usage is TRBV4-1 and J usage is TRBJ2-7; TRBD1 might be the D (5 bases). The CDR3 has 18 amino acids. Germline lookup yields CDR1 MGHRA and CDR2 YSYEKL. V was pared by 1 base and J by 0 bases, with 19 bases between. The CDR3 region is CASSQAPLHRIRSYEQYF. CDR3 in DNA: TGCGCCAGCAGCCAAGCCCCGCTGCACAGGATACGCTCCTACGAGCAGTACTTC.

The V gene is TRBV5-1, the J gene TRBJ2-7, with D perhaps matching TRBD1 (6 bases). This CDR3 comprises 15 residues. Germline CDR1 reads SGHRS; CDR2 reads YFSETQ. Trimming removed 2 bases from V and 2 bases from J, with 14 bases in between. CDR3 residues: CASSFAAGVTYEQYF. The CDR3 region has the DNA TGCGCCAGCAGCTTCGCGGCAGGGGTGACCTACGAGCAGTACTTC. Combining the CDR3 with reference TRBV5-1 and TRBJ2-7 gives the whole variable domain KAGVTQTPRYLIKTRGQQVTLSCSPISGHRSVSWYQQTPGQGLQFLFEYFSETQRNKGNFPGRFSGRQFSNSRSEMNVSTLELGDSALYLCASSFAAGVTYEQYFGPGTRLTVT.

This clone was seen only a few times. The V gene is TRBV14, the J gene TRBJ1-2; no firm D call. V lost 1 base to trimming and J lost 8 bases, with 8 bases between them. This CDR3 is 12 amino acids long. Germline CDR1 is SGHDN and CDR2 is FVKESK. CDR3 in amino acids: CASSQARQGYTF. The CDR3 region has the DNA TGTGCCAGCAGCCAAGCGAGGCAAGGCTACACCTTC.

This clone was counted between two and nine times. CDR3 in amino acids: CASSLTDRGLETQYF. The CDR3 DNA reads as TGTGCCAGCAGCCTTACGGACAGGGGGCTCGAGACCCAGTACTTC. The chain couples TRBV7-2 to TRBJ2-5; TRBD1 matches 11 bases. V dropped 5 bases and J dropped 5; count of bases not matched to a gene: 7. CDR3 length: 15 residues. The V gene's germline CDR1 is SGHTA and CDR2 FQGNSA. Full variable domain (remainder filled in from reference TRBV7-2 and TRBJ2-5): GAGVSQSPSNKVTEKGKDVELRCDPISGHTALYWYRQSLGQGLEFLIYFQGNSAPDKSGLPSDRFSAERTGGSVSTLTIQRTQQEDSAVYLCASSLTDRGLETQYFGPGTRLLVL.

J is TRBJ2-7 and V is TRBV7-9, with D perhaps matching TRBD1 (6 bases). Trimming took 2 bases from V and 2 from J, leaving 10 bases between them. The CDR3 contains 14 residues. The V gene's germline CDR1 is SEHNR and CDR2 FQNEAQ (reference sequence). The CDR3 loop reads CASSLSDRTYEQYF. DNA for the CDR3: TGTGCCAGCAGCTTATCGGACAGAACCTACGAGCAGTACTTC.

The rearrangement links TRBV4-1 to TRBJ1-1, with D tentatively TRBD1 (5 bases). The germline V gene encodes CDR1 MGHRA and CDR2 YSYEKL. This CDR3 is 14 amino acids long. V lost 1 base to trimming and J lost 5 bases, with 11 bases between them. CDR3 amino acids: CASSQGFGGTEAFF. For the CDR3, the DNA is TGCGCCAGCAGCCAAGGGTTCGGGGGGACTGAAGCTTTCTTT.

J is TRBJ1-1 and V is TRBV29-1; D might be TRBD1 (5 bases). This CDR3 spans 13 amino acids. Germline V lookup: CDR1 SQVTM, CDR2 ANQGSEA. V was clipped by 6 bases and J by 0 bases, with 11 bases between them. The CDR3 DNA sequence: TGCAGCGTGTCAAAGGGGATGAACACTGAAGCTTTCTTT. This sequence encodes CSVSKGMNTEAFF.

The rearrangement joins TRBV5-1 to TRBJ2-5, with TRBD1 as a possible D gene (5 bases). This CDR3 contains 13 residues. Germline V gene data show CDR1 as SGHRS and CDR2 as YFSETQ. V lost 1 base, J lost 6 bases, and 10 bases lay in between. The CDR3 region has the DNA TGCGCCAGCAGCTTGATACAGGACCAGACCCAGTACTTC. Translation: CASSLIQDQTQYF. The full variable domain, rest sourced from reference TRBV5-1 and TRBJ2-5, is KAGVTQTPRYLIKTRGQQVTLSCSPISGHRSVSWYQQTPGQGLQFLFEYFSETQRNKGNFPGRFSGRQFSNSRSEMNVSTLELGDSALYLCASSLIQDQTQYFGPGTRLLVL.

This clone was counted between two and nine times. The gene calls are TRBV6-1 and TRBJ1-1; D is possibly TRBD1 (5 bases). CDR1 and CDR2 (germline): MNHNS, SASEGT. Trimming pared 4 bases from V and 1 base from J, leaving 10 bases between. The CDR3 totals 14 residues. CDR3 nucleotides: TGTGCCAGCAGTGCCTTCGACAGGAACACTGAAGCTTTCTTT. Amino acid sequence: CASSAFDRNTEAFF.

J is TRBJ2-5 and V is TRBV7-7, with D tentatively TRBD1 (5 bases). This CDR3 region has 14 residues. Germline V lookup: CDR1 SSHAT, CDR2 FNYEAQ (reference sequence). V was cut by 1 base and J by 5 bases, with 11 bases left in between. The CDR3 spells CASSLVGRAETQYF. The CDR3 DNA reads as TGTGCCAGCAGCTTAGTGGGCAGGGCTGAGACCCAGTACTTC.

A word on this clone: The same CDR3 can be traced to other DNA sequences in this sample. CDR3 sequence: CASSEVRGTEAFF. The DNA of the CDR3 is TGTGCCAGCAGTGAAGTCAGAGGGACTGAAGCTTTCTTT. The V gene is TRBV6-1, the J gene TRBJ1-1; D is unclear. The V gene's germline CDR1 is MNHNS and CDR2 SASEGT. The V and J ends lost 1 base and 5 bases respectively, with 8 bases between them. The CDR3 extends over 13 amino acids.

This sequence joins TRBV29-1 and TRBJ2-3; the match to TRBD2 covers 15 bases. CDR1 is SQVTM and CDR2 is ANQGSEA in the germline V gene. The CDR3 has 18 amino acids. The V and J ends lost 2 bases and 2 bases, in that order; junction bases with no gene match: 8. The CDR3 nucleotides read TGCAGCGTTGAAACCTGGACTAGCGGGGGGGACTACACAGATACGCAGTATTTT. Its protein is CSVETWTSGGDYTDTQYF.

About this clone itself: Other DNA sequences of this sample code for an identical CDR3. The chain combines TRBV5-6 with TRBJ1-5; tentatively, D is TRBD1 (6 bases). The V gene's germline CDR1 is SGHDT and CDR2 YYEEEE. This CDR3 contains 16 residues. Trimming took off 4 bases at V and 6 bases at J, with 20 bases between the two ends. CDR3 coding DNA: TGTGCCAGCAGCGCCCGGGACACCCGCTTGGGTCAGCCCCAGCATTTT. This gives the protein CASSARDTRLGQPQHF. Filled out from reference TRBV5-6 and TRBJ1-5, the complete variable domain reads DAGVTQSPTHLIKTRGQQVTLRCSPKSGHDTVSWYQQALGQGPQFIFQYYEEEERQRGNFPDRFSGHQFPNYSSELNVNALLLGDSALYLCASSARDTRLGQPQHFGDGTRLSIL.

The chain combines TRBV19 with TRBJ1-3; D is possibly TRBD1 (5 bases). Germline CDR1 LNHDA, CDR2 SQIVND (reference sequence). The ends were cut back, 4 bases at V and 2 bases at J, with 9 bases in the middle. CDR3 length: 14 residues. The CDR3 spells CASSTRQTGNTIYF. The CDR3 coding sequence is TGTGCCAGTAGTACAAGACAGACTGGAAACACCATATATTTT.

The chain couples TRBV7-9 to TRBJ2-5, with 8 bases that match TRBD1. Looked up from germline, CDR1 is SEHNR and CDR2 is FQNEAQ (reference sequence). Trimming cost V 5 bases and J 7 bases; bases outside gene matches: 9. The CDR3 spans 14 residues. CDR3 residues: CASSHRQGKGTQYF. CDR3 in DNA: TGTGCCAGCAGCCACAGACAGGGGAAGGGGACCCAGTACTTC.

This clone was detected ten times or more. V is TRBV6-1 and J is TRBJ2-7; no clear D gene. Germline V lookup: CDR1 MNHNS, CDR2 SASEGT. Trimming removed 4 bases at V and 5 bases at J, with 12 bases between. CDR3 size: 13 residues. The CDR3 coding sequence is TGTGCCAGCAGTGGCTCTGGGCTCAACGAGCAGTACTTC. Translation: CASSGSGLNEQYF.

In this sample, this clone turned up a few times. The chain joins TRBV5-1 to TRBJ2-2; D gene unclear. Trimming took off 4 bases at V and 1 base at J, with 8 bases between the two ends. Germline V lookup: CDR1 SGHRS, CDR2 YFSETQ. This CDR3 spans 14 amino acids. The CDR3 reads CASSLPGNTGELFF. CDR3 DNA: TGCGCCAGCAGCCTCCCAGGGAACACCGGGGAGCTGTTTTTT. Full variable domain (remainder filled in from reference TRBV5-1 and TRBJ2-2): KAGVTQTPRYLIKTRGQQVTLSCSPISGHRSVSWYQQTPGQGLQFLFEYFSETQRNKGNFPGRFSGRQFSNSRSEMNVSTLELGDSALYLCASSLPGNTGELFFGEGSRLTVL.

V and J are TRBV2 and TRBJ2-5, with 7 bases lining up with TRBD2. Germline loops: CDR1 SNHLY, CDR2 FYNNEI. The CDR3 length is 15 residues. V dropped 4 bases and J dropped 5; count of bases not matched to a gene: 10. In DNA form, the CDR3 reads TGTGCCAGCAGTGTGATCAGCGGGGTGGGGGAGACCCAGTACTTC. Translation: CASSVISGVGETQYF.

This chain links TRBV4-2 with TRBJ2-2; 7 bases map to TRBD2. Germline V lookup: CDR1 LGHNA, CDR2 YNFKEQ. With V trimmed by 0 bases and J by 5 bases, 15 bases remained unmatched. The CDR3 covers 19 residues. The CDR3 sequence is CASSQDSGLSGVLTGELFF. The CDR3, as DNA: TGTGCCAGCAGCCAAGATTCGGGATTGAGCGGGGTATTAACCGGGGAGCTGTTTTTT.

V gene TRBV6-9 combines with J gene TRBJ2-5; D gene ambiguous. Germline V lookup: CDR1 MNHGY, CDR2 SVAAGI. With 3 bases removed from V and 5 bases from J, the gap between germline ends came to 7 bases. This CDR3 spans 12 amino acids. CDR3 amino acids: CASSYPGETQYF. Written as DNA, the CDR3 is TGTGCCAGCAGTTACCCCGGGGAGACCCAGTACTTC.

This clone was observed a few times. The chain recombines TRBV7-9 with TRBJ2-7; D not resolved. This CDR3 is 13 amino acids long. Germline V gene sequence: CDR1 SEHNR, CDR2 FQNEAQ (reference sequence). The V end was cut by 2 bases, the J end by 3 bases, with 8 bases between. CDR3 loop: CASSLSQLYEQYF. The CDR3 DNA is TGTGCCAGCAGCTTATCACAGCTCTACGAGCAGTACTTC.

V gene TRBV9 combines with J gene TRBJ2-7, with 7 bases fitting TRBD1. The CDR3 covers 14 residues. V trimming: 0 bases; J trimming: 2 bases; junction bases outside the gene matches: 2. Germline V gene data show CDR1 as SGDLS and CDR2 as YYNGEE. This CDR3 is CASSVGDSAYEQYF. CDR3 DNA: TGTGCCAGCAGCGTAGGGGACAGTGCCTACGAGCAGTACTTC.

The V and J genes are TRBV4-2 and TRBJ2-3; D unclear. V was pared by 4 bases and J by 5 bases, with 4 bases between. Germline V gene lookup returns CDR1 LGHNA and CDR2 YNFKEQ. The CDR3 covers 11 residues. The CDR3 bases are TGTGCCAGCAGCCCCGGAGATACGCAGTATTTT. Translated, it gives CASSPGDTQYF.